This TCR beta chain was captured by sequencing in a study of T-cell reconstitution after alpha-beta-depleted transplantation in children. Findings of the study overall: Among T cells one year after transplant, newly produced cells accounted for most counts and diversity. The origin of alpha-beta T cells about two months after transplant was reportedly several hundred expanded graft clones. In some patients, recipient T cells and intrathymic progenitors surviving conditioning explained high day-60 diversity.

Unique molecular identifiers were built into the TCRbeta library. Via MiXCR, TCRdb re-called the PCR reads, giving one row per CDR3 protein. Among about 980,000 distinct CDR3 sequences listed, 25% to 35% were seen once. With regard to this clonotype: As yet, its antigen is unknown.

Trimming took 6 bases from V and 2 from J; bases not matched to a gene: 9. This CDR3 is built from 15 residues. The source material was PBMCs, mostly from graft donor cells, sampled 360 days after TCRalphabeta/CD19-depleted stem cell transplant. The sequence was collected from a boy in the first two years of life who had a stem cell transplant for SCID, so the T cells may come from the graft donor. V and J are TRBV12-3 or TRBV12-4 and TRBJ1-1; 7 bases fit TRBD1. The CDR3 loop is CASRPDRVLNTEAFF. The CDR3 coding sequence is TGTGCCAGCAGGCCTGACAGGGTTCTTAACACTGAAGCTTTCTTT.